This is a list of T cell receptor beta chains from one sample in a study of T-cell reconstitution after alpha-beta-depleted transplantation in children. One entry per CDR3 protein, called by TCRdb with MiXCR from the PCR reads. The sample includes about 980,000 distinct CDR3 sequences, around 30% seen only once; the top ten take roughly 31%. The sequenced sample was PBMCs, mostly from graft donor cells, obtained 360 days after TCRalphabeta/CD19-depleted stem cell transplant. The origin of the receptors is a boy younger than two who had a stem cell transplant for SCID, so the T cells may come from the graft donor. The CDR3 runs from the conserved cysteine through the conserved F or W. D genes are given only for firm matches. A row's size may be missing; if present it is once, few, many or a size class.

v_gene: TRBV4-2
abundance: -
d_gene: -
j_gene: TRBJ1-3
CDR3aa: CASSRMEGRHSGNTIYF
CDR3nt: TGTGCCAGCAGCCGAATGGAGGGACGGCACTCTGGAAACACCATATATTTT

v_gene: TRBV7-9
abundance: -
d_gene: -
j_gene: TRBJ1-2
CDR3aa: CASSLAAPYGYTF
CDR3nt: TGTGCCAGCAGCTTAGCGGCTCCTTATGGCTACACCTTC

v_gene: TRBV4-2
abundance: few
d_gene: TRBD2
j_gene: TRBJ2-3
CDR3aa: CASSRALAGSSLSTDTQYF
CDR3nt: TGTGCCAGCAGCCGAGCTCTAGCGGGGTCCTCCCTAAGCACAGATACGCAGTATTTT

v_gene: TRBV25-1
abundance: -
d_gene: -
j_gene: TRBJ2-5
CDR3aa: CASSDKSFQETQYF
CDR3nt: TGTGCCAGCAGTGACAAGTCTTTCCAAGAGACCCAGTACTTC

v_gene: TRBV5-1
abundance: -
d_gene: TRBD2
j_gene: TRBJ2-3
CDR3aa: CASSHRLADNPDTQYF
CDR3nt: TGCGCCAGCAGCCATCGACTAGCGGACAACCCAGATACGCAGTATTTT

v_gene: TRBV20-1
abundance: few
d_gene: -
j_gene: TRBJ2-7
CDR3aa: CSAWTPGNVYEQYF
CDR3nt: TGCAGTGCATGGACGCCCGGGAACGTTTACGAGCAGTACTTC

v_gene: TRBV3-1
abundance: -
d_gene: TRBD1
j_gene: TRBJ2-5
CDR3aa: CASSPRTGARWETQYF
CDR3nt: TGTGCCAGCAGCCCACGGACAGGGGCGAGGTGGGAGACCCAGTACTTC

v_gene: TRBV12-3/TRBV12-4
abundance: few
d_gene: -
j_gene: TRBJ2-5
CDR3aa: CASSFSPPAQTQYF
CDR3nt: TGTGCCAGCAGTTTTTCGCCCCCGGCCCAGACCCAGTACTTC

v_gene: TRBV2
abundance: few
d_gene: -
j_gene: TRBJ1-1
CDR3aa: CASSTRQVEAFF
CDR3nt: TGTGCCAGCAGTACAAGACAGGTAGAAGCTTTCTTT

v_gene: TRBV27
abundance: -
d_gene: -
j_gene: TRBJ2-5
CDR3aa: CASSALTGPQETQYF
CDR3nt: TGTGCCAGCAGTGCCCTCACAGGCCCCCAAGAGACCCAGTACTTC

v_gene: TRBV7-2
abundance: few
d_gene: -
j_gene: TRBJ2-3
CDR3aa: CASSLFEVSLANTQYF
CDR3nt: TGTGCCAGCAGCTTATTCGAAGTGTCCTTGGCGAATACGCAGTATTTT

v_gene: TRBV29-1
abundance: -
d_gene: -
j_gene: TRBJ1-1
CDR3aa: CSAGEGTTEAFF
CDR3nt: TGCAGCGCTGGGGAGGGGACCACTGAAGCTTTCTTT

v_gene: TRBV2
abundance: -
d_gene: -
j_gene: TRBJ2-1
CDR3aa: CASSEQAGWNEQFF
CDR3nt: TGTGCCAGCAGTGAACAGGCGGGTTGGAATGAGCAGTTCTTC

v_gene: TRBV29-1
abundance: few
d_gene: -
j_gene: TRBJ2-5
CDR3aa: CSVGQATEYF
CDR3nt: TGCAGCGTTGGGCAGGCGACAGAGTACTTC

v_gene: TRBV5-1
abundance: few
d_gene: TRBD2
j_gene: TRBJ2-1
CDR3aa: CASSFGRASGDNEQFF
CDR3nt: TGCGCCAGCAGCTTTGGGAGGGCTAGCGGGGATAATGAGCAGTTCTTC

v_gene: TRBV7-2
abundance: -
d_gene: -
j_gene: TRBJ2-2
CDR3aa: CASSLELALSGELFF
CDR3nt: TGTGCCAGCAGCTTAGAATTGGCGTTGTCCGGGGAGCTGTTTTTT

v_gene: TRBV5-1
abundance: few
d_gene: TRBD1
j_gene: TRBJ1-1
CDR3aa: CASSVWTGMNTEAFF
CDR3nt: TGCGCCAGCAGCGTATGGACAGGGATGAACACTGAAGCTTTCTTT

v_gene: TRBV20-1
abundance: -
d_gene: -
j_gene: TRBJ2-7
CDR3aa: CSARLGGGGSSYEQYF
CDR3nt: TGCAGTGCTAGATTGGGAGGAGGGGGGTCCTCCTACGAGCAGTACTTC

v_gene: TRBV12-3/TRBV12-4
abundance: -
d_gene: TRBD1
j_gene: TRBJ2-7
CDR3aa: CASSTGAPYEQYF
CDR3nt: TGTGCCAGCAGTACAGGGGCCCCCTACGAGCAGTACTTC

v_gene: TRBV5-1
abundance: few
d_gene: -
j_gene: TRBJ1-2
CDR3aa: CASRYSHNYGYTF
CDR3nt: TGCGCCAGCCGCTATAGCCATAACTATGGCTACACCTTC

v_gene: TRBV7-6
abundance: few
d_gene: -
j_gene: TRBJ2-7
CDR3aa: CASSVGGHGYEQYF
CDR3nt: TGTGCCAGCAGCGTAGGGGGTCACGGGTACGAGCAGTACTTC

v_gene: TRBV5-1
abundance: -
d_gene: -
j_gene: TRBJ1-2
CDR3aa: CASSTAGSNYGYTF
CDR3nt: TGCGCCAGCAGCACCGCCGGGAGTAACTATGGCTACACCTTC

v_gene: TRBV9
abundance: -
d_gene: -
j_gene: TRBJ2-4
CDR3aa: CASSVGPPENIQYF
CDR3nt: TGTGCCAGCAGCGTAGGTCCACCCGAAAACATTCAGTACTTC

v_gene: TRBV20-1
abundance: few
d_gene: -
j_gene: TRBJ2-7
CDR3aa: CSAVLRNYEQYF
CDR3nt: TGCAGTGCTGTGCTGCGGAATTACGAGCAGTACTTC

v_gene: TRBV28
abundance: many
d_gene: TRBD1
j_gene: TRBJ2-2
CDR3aa: CASYPGQGPGELFF
CDR3nt: TGTGCCAGCTACCCGGGACAGGGCCCCGGGGAGCTGTTTTTT

v_gene: TRBV10-2
abundance: -
d_gene: -
j_gene: TRBJ2-7
CDR3aa: CASSEPGAYEQYF
CDR3nt: TGCGCCAGCAGTGAGCCAGGGGCCTACGAGCAGTACTTC

v_gene: TRBV27
abundance: -
d_gene: -
j_gene: TRBJ2-3
CDR3aa: CAIERGGRRDTQYF
CDR3nt: TGTGCCATCGAGAGGGGAGGACGGAGAGATACGCAGTATTTT

v_gene: TRBV7-2
abundance: -
d_gene: TRBD1
j_gene: TRBJ1-2
CDR3aa: CASSPQGAIGYTF
CDR3nt: TGTGCCAGCAGCCCACAGGGGGCGATCGGCTACACCTTC

v_gene: TRBV4-2
abundance: -
d_gene: -
j_gene: TRBJ2-2
CDR3aa: CASSPPVQTGFVVPGELFF
CDR3nt: TGTGCCAGCAGCCCACCCGTCCAAACAGGATTCGTCGTCCCCGGGGAGCTGTTTTTT

v_gene: TRBV20-1
abundance: few
d_gene: -
j_gene: TRBJ2-3
CDR3aa: CSASEDSDTQYF
CDR3nt: TGCAGTGCTAGCGAAGACTCCGATACGCAGTATTTT

v_gene: TRBV7-3
abundance: -
d_gene: -
j_gene: TRBJ1-1
CDR3aa: CASSGIWVEPNTEAFF
CDR3nt: TGTGCCAGCAGCGGCATTTGGGTGGAGCCGAACACTGAAGCTTTCTTT

v_gene: TRBV28
abundance: -
d_gene: TRBD2
j_gene: TRBJ2-4
CDR3aa: CASSTTGRRNIQYF
CDR3nt: TGTGCCAGCAGCACAACCGGGAGGAGGAACATTCAGTACTTC

v_gene: TRBV20-1
abundance: few
d_gene: TRBD1
j_gene: TRBJ2-7
CDR3aa: CSARAGQGAGKQYF
CDR3nt: TGCAGTGCTAGAGCCGGACAGGGGGCGGGAAAGCAGTACTTC

v_gene: TRBV5-8
abundance: few
d_gene: -
j_gene: TRBJ2-1
CDR3aa: CASSPTVTGSVEQFF
CDR3nt: TGTGCCAGCAGCCCGACAGTGACAGGTTCGGTTGAGCAGTTCTTC

v_gene: TRBV30
abundance: -
d_gene: TRBD2
j_gene: TRBJ2-1
CDR3aa: CAWGSGGSYNEQFF
CDR3nt: TGTGCCTGGGGTTCGGGGGGCTCCTACAATGAGCAGTTCTTC